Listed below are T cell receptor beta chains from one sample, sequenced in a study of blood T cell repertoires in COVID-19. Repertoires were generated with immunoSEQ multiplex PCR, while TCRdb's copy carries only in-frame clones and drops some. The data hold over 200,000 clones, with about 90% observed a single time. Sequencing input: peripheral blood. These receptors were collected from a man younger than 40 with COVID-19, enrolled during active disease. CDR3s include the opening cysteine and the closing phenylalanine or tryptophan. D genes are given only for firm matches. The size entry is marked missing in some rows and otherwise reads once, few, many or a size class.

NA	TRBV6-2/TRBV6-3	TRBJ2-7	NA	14	TGTGCCAGCAGTATCGGACAGAGCTCCTACGAGCAGTACTTC	CASSIGQSSYEQYF
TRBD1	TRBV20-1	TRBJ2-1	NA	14	TGCAGTGCTAGTGAGGGACAGGGAAACGATGAGCAGTTCTTC	CSASEGQGNDEQFF
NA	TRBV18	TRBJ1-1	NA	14	TGTGCCAGCTCACCAGGAACAGTTCACACTGAAGCTTTCTTT	CASSPGTVHTEAFF
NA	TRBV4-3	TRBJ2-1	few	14	TGCGCCAGCAGCCCGTACTATGACGGAAATGAGCAGTTCTTC	CASSPYYDGNEQFF
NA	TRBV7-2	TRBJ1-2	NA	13	TGTGCCAGCAGCTTTGGAGGGAACTATGGCTACACCTTC	CASSFGGNYGYTF
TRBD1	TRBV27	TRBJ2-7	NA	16	TGTGCCAGCAGTTTATCGGCCGGGACAGTATCATACGAGCAGTACTTC	CASSLSAGTVSYEQYF
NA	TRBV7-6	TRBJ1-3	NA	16	TGTGCCAGCAGCTTAGAAACCAGTGTATATGGAAACACCATATATTTT	CASSLETSVYGNTIYF
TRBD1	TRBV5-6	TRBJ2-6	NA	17	TGTGCCAGCAGGCAGGACAGGGGGCGAGTTGGGGCCAACGTCCTGACTTTC	CASRQDRGRVGANVLTF
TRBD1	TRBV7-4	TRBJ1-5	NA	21	TGTGCCAGAACCATACCCGACCCGGGACAGGGGGCTCTTGACCTCAATCAGCCCCAGCATTTT	CARTIPDPGQGALDLNQPQHF
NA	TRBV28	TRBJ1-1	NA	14	TGTGCCAGCAGTTCCCCCCAGTTGAACACTGAAGCTTTCTTT	CASSSPQLNTEAFF
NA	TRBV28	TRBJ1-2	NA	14	TGTGCCAGCAGTTTATATAAACAGGGTCGTGGCTACACCTTC	CASSLYKQGRGYTF
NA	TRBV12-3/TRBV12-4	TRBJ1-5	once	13	TGTGCCAGCAGTTTATCCGGTAATCAGCCCCAGCATTTT	CASSLSGNQPQHF
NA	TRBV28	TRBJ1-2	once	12	TGTGCCAGCGGAGGGGGGGCCTATGGCTACACCTTC	CASGGGAYGYTF
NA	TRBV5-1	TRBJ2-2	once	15	TGCGCCAGCAGTAGGGACATTACGAACACCGGGGAGCTGTTTTTT	CASSRDITNTGELFF
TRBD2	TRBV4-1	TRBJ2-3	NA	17	TGCGCCAGCAGCCAAAGACTAGCGGCACCAGGCACAGATACGCAGTATTTT	CASSQRLAAPGTDTQYF
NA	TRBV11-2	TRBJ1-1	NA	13	TGTGCCAGCAGCTTAGTCGGGAACACTGAAGCTTTCTTT	CASSLVGNTEAFF
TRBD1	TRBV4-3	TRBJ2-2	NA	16	TGCGCCAGCAGCCTAGACGGGACAGGGGGCACCGGGGAGCTGTTTTTT	CASSLDGTGGTGELFF
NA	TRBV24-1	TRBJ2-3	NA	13	TGTGCCACCAGTGTGGCTAGTACCGATACGCAGTATTTT	CATSVASTDTQYF
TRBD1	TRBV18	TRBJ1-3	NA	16	TGTGCCAGCTCACCGGGACAGGGATCCTCTGGAAACACCATATATTTT	CASSPGQGSSGNTIYF
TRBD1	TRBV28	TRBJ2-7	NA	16	TGTGCCAGCAGCCAAAGCGGGACAGGGATTAACTCCGAGCAGTACTTC	CASSQSGTGINSEQYF
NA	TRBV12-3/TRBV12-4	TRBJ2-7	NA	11	TGTGCCAGCAGTTCCTCAGGATGGGAGTACTTC	CASSSSGWEYF
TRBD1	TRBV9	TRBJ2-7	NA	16	TGTGCCAGCAGCGTAGGAGTGGGACAGGATGGTGCCGAGCAGTACTTC	CASSVGVGQDGAEQYF
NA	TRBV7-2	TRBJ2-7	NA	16	TGTGCCAGCAGCTTAGTTCTACAGCCGAGCTCCTACGAGCAGTACTTC	CASSLVLQPSSYEQYF
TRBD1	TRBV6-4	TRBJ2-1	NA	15	TGTGCCAGCAGCTCCGGGACAGGGTCCTCCGATGAGCAGTTCTTC	CASSSGTGSSDEQFF
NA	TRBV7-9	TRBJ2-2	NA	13	TGTGCCAGCAGCTCGCAGGGGACCGGGGAGCTGTTTTTT	CASSSQGTGELFF
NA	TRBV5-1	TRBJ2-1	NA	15	TGCGCCAGCAGCCCCCCCCAGAGGTCCTACAATGAGCAGTTCTTC	CASSPPQRSYNEQFF
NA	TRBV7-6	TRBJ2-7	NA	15	TGTGCCAGCAGCTTAGTAGGGGGATTAAGCTACGAGCAGTACTTC	CASSLVGGLSYEQYF
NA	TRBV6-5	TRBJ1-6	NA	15	TGTGCCAGCAGGCCCAACCGGGGTGGAAATTCACCCCTCCACTTT	CASRPNRGGNSPLHF
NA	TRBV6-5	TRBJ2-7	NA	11	TGTGCCAGCCAGTTACTATCCGAGCAGTACTTC	CASQLLSEQYF
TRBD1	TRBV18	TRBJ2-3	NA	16	TGTGCCAGCTCACTTGGACAGGGGGTATTCACAGATACGCAGTATTTT	CASSLGQGVFTDTQYF
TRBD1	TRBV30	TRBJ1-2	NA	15	TGTGCCTGGATAGTGGGACAGGCCTACTTAGGGGGCTACACCTTC	CAWIVGQAYLGGYTF
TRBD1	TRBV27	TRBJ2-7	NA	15	TGTGCCAGCAGTTCCGCCAAAACAGGGGCCTACGAGCAGTACTTC	CASSSAKTGAYEQYF